This T cell receptor (beta chain) was identified in a study of identical twins' blood T cells. Study findings and constraints: Even for out-of-frame TCRbeta, twins reportedly shared V gene usage much more than unrelated donors.

Concerning this clonotype: What it binds is not known.

This CDR3 region has 17 residues. J gave up 6 bases and V 7 bases, and 20 bases lay outside the gene matches. Germline assignment: CDR1 DFQATT and CDR2 SNEGSKA (reference sequence). TCR cDNA libraries were made from RNA using a previously described, modified protocol. Both ends of each TCR cDNA library bore sample-specific barcodes. TCRdb called the 5' RACE reads again in MiXCR, with one record for every CDR3 protein. The sample shows 350,000 to 400,000 distinct CDR3 sequences, 28% of them seen only once. V usage is TRBV20-1 and J usage is TRBJ2-7; 11 nucleotides align to TRBD2. The sample was PBMCs. The receptor's source is a woman between 18 and 50 years old in good health. CDR3 sequence (DNA): TGCAGTGTTTCCCCGGCTAGCGGGAGGACGTACACGGGCGAGCAGTACTTC. It is translated as CSVSPASGRTYTGEQYF.